The clone carrying this TCR beta chain has just one count. The antigen remains undetermined. The entry originates in a study of CD8+ T cells in alopecia areata. Turning to the study itself: Each day, treated patients took oral tofacitinib twice, at 5 to 10 mg per dose.

Study results and caveats: Alopecia totalis/universalis scalp especially showed more expanded CD8+ clones than normal scalp. Mice showed clearer TCR sharing than patients did, a gap that was possibly HLA-related.

cDNA reverse transcribed from extracted RNA served as the sequencing template. The assay was immunoSEQ multiplex PCR, and TCRdb's table has in-frame clones only and misses some. The data show 250,000 or so clones, around two thirds seen once. Alopecia areata patients gave lesional scalp punch biopsies and peripheral blood samples. The receptor comes from a human donor with alopecia areata. The sample in question was CD4+ T cells sorted from blood, obtained at week 0.

In nucleotides, the CDR3 is TGTGCCAGCAAGCAAGGCGGGACGATGAACACTGAAGCTTTCTTT. Translated, it gives CASKQGGTMNTEAFF. The chain links TRBV25-1 to TRBJ1-1; maybe TRBD1 (5 bases). Trimming pared 7 bases from V and 0 bases from J, leaving 15 bases between. Germline loops: CDR1 MGHDK, CDR2 SYGVNS. CDR3 length: 15 residues.